These T cell receptor beta chains were read from a single sample in a study of prognosis after radiotherapy for stage I lung cancer. Using its own MiXCR run on the multiplex PCR reads, TCRdb lists one record per CDR3 protein. The sample lists about 16,000 distinct CDR3 sequences; approximately 45% were seen once. The sample was PBMCs, taken before or after stereotactic body radiation therapy (not recorded which). These receptors were collected from a donor over 45 with non-small cell lung cancer. Each CDR3 is given with its conserved first and last residue. The D gene is left open where the match is weak. Only some rows state a clone size, as once, few, many or a class for expanded clones.

d_call,v_call,j_call,clone_size,cdr3_nt,cdr3_aa
TRBD2,TRBV19,TRBJ2-7,few,TGTGCCAGTAATGAAGCGGGAGGGCCCTACGAGCAGTACTTC,CASNEAGGPYEQYF
-,TRBV28,TRBJ2-7,medium-sized,TGTGCCAGCAGTTCCCCTGGGGGGGCAAGGTCCTACGAGCAGTACTTC,CASSSPGGARSYEQYF
-,TRBV6-1,TRBJ2-7,medium-sized,TGTGCCAGCAGTGAAGCGTCTTTTAGCGGAGACTACGAGCAGTACTTC,CASSEASFSGDYEQYF
-,TRBV20-1,TRBJ2-5,many,TGCAGTGCTAATTCAGGGATCCAAGAGACCCAGTACTTC,CSANSGIQETQYF
-,TRBV12-3/TRBV12-4,TRBJ2-2,few,TGTGCCAGCAGTTTCGGGGGAAACACCGGGGAGCTGTTTTTT,CASSFGGNTGELFF
-,TRBV3-1,TRBJ2-7,many,TGTGCCAGCAGCCAAGTACCCGGGATCGAGCAGTACTTC,CASSQVPGIEQYF
-,TRBV6-5,TRBJ2-1,-,TGTGCCAGCAGTTACTCGGACTACAATGAGCAGTTCTTC,CASSYSDYNEQFF
-,TRBV5-1,TRBJ1-6,-,TGCGCCAGCAGCTTGGACAGGGTCGGGAATTCACCCCTCCACTTT,CASSLDRVGNSPLHF
TRBD1,TRBV6-2/TRBV6-3,TRBJ2-2,-,TGTGCCAGCATTCAAACGGGACAGGGCACCTGGGAGCTGTTTTTT,CASIQTGQGTWELFF
-,TRBV7-8,TRBJ2-7,many,TGTGCCAGCAGCCCGCTGGCTACCTACGAGCAGTACTTC,CASSPLATYEQYF
TRBD1,TRBV6-4,TRBJ2-2,-,TGTGCCAGCAGGAAGACAGGGGCCGGGGAGCTGTTTTTT,CASRKTGAGELFF
-,TRBV28,TRBJ2-7,-,TGTGCCAGCAGTCGACAATCCTACGAGCAGTACTTC,CASSRQSYEQYF
-,TRBV20-1,TRBJ1-2,-,TGCAGTGCTAGTAGGGGCGCGAATAACTATGGCTACACCTTC,CSASRGANNYGYTF
TRBD2,TRBV5-1,TRBJ2-2,-,TGCGCCAGCAGCTTAGGGACTAGCGGGACGAACACCGGGGAGCTGTTTTTT,CASSLGTSGTNTGELFF
-,TRBV7-9,TRBJ1-1,many,TGTGCCAGCAGCCCTCGGGAGGGAATGAACACTGAAGCTTTCTTT,CASSPREGMNTEAFF
-,TRBV30,TRBJ1-5,-,TGTGCCTGGAGTGGACACGTCTATCAGCCCCAGCATTTT,CAWSGHVYQPQHF
TRBD1,TRBV28,TRBJ1-2,-,TGTGCCAGCAGGGGGACAGGGTCCTCCGGATATCGCTACACCTTC,CASRGTGSSGYRYTF
-,TRBV6-9,TRBJ1-1,-,TGTGCCAGCAGTTCGGGCAGTGAAGCTTTCTTT,CASSSGSEAFF
-,TRBV27,TRBJ2-5,many,TGTGCCAGCAGTTCCCAAGAGACCCAGTACTTC,CASSSQETQYF
-,TRBV6-2/TRBV6-3,TRBJ1-2,-,TGTGCCAGCAGTTTCGATTATACGAGTTATGGCTACACCTTC,CASSFDYTSYGYTF
TRBD2,TRBV4-1,TRBJ2-1,many,TGCGCCAGCAGCCCTATAAGCGGGAGCGAGATTGAGCAGTTCTTC,CASSPISGSEIEQFF
-,TRBV13,TRBJ1-3,many,TGTGCCAGCAGCCTTAGGGGGGGACGGTTCTCTGGAAACACCATATATTTT,CASSLRGGRFSGNTIYF
-,TRBV12-3/TRBV12-4,TRBJ1-4,many,TGTGCCAGCAGTCCCCGAGGTAGAGGGGAAAAACTGTTTTTT,CASSPRGRGEKLFF
-,TRBV5-1,TRBJ2-7,many,TGCGCCAGCACTGATCTAAGGGGGACACCACCCTACGAGCAGTACTTC,CASTDLRGTPPYEQYF
-,TRBV3-1,TRBJ1-1,many,TGTGCCAGCAGCCAGACAGTGTTGAACACTGAAGCTTTCTTT,CASSQTVLNTEAFF
-,TRBV19,TRBJ1-2,medium-sized,TGTGCCAGTAGTACGAAGGCGGGCTGGGGGTATGGCTACACCTTC,CASSTKAGWGYGYTF
-,TRBV6-1,TRBJ1-6,medium-sized,TGTGCCAGCAGGGAGGGCCGGGACCGTGTTCATTTGTCCCTCCACTTT,CASREGRDRVHLSLHF
TRBD1,TRBV6-1,TRBJ2-2,-,TGTGCCAGCAGGCCCGGGACAGGCAACACCGGGGAGCTGTTTTTT,CASRPGTGNTGELFF
-,TRBV6-1,TRBJ2-7,medium-sized,TGTGCCAGCAGTGAAGTCTGGGACGGTTACGAGCAGTACTTC,CASSEVWDGYEQYF
TRBD2,TRBV7-8,TRBJ2-1,-,TGTGCCAGCAGCCCCCGGGGGGGCTTAGACAATGAGCAGTTCTTC,CASSPRGGLDNEQFF
-,TRBV2,TRBJ1-4,many,TGTGCCAGCTATGCCTCCGGGACAAAAGAAAAACTGTTTTTT,CASYASGTKEKLFF
-,TRBV19,TRBJ2-7,many,TGTGCCAGTAGTATAGGGCTAAACCCCTACGAGCAGTACTTC,CASSIGLNPYEQYF
TRBD1,TRBV20-1,TRBJ2-7,-,TGCAGTGCCCCTAGGGACAGGGAAGGTGAGCAGTACTTC,CSAPRDREGEQYF
TRBD1,TRBV20-1,TRBJ1-1,-,TGCAGTGCTAGAGATTTATGGGACAGGAGGTTTACTGAAGCTTTCTTT,CSARDLWDRRFTEAFF
TRBD2,TRBV7-2,TRBJ2-3,-,TGTGCCAGCAGCTCCGCCCTAGCGGGAGTCGGAGATACGCAGTATTTT,CASSSALAGVGDTQYF
-,TRBV19,TRBJ1-6,-,TGTGCCAGCAGGGAACCGGGCGAGGGATCACCCCTCCACTTT,CASREPGEGSPLHF
-,TRBV2,TRBJ1-5,many,TGTGCCAGCAGCGGGCATGGCCTCCATCAGCCCCAGCATTTT,CASSGHGLHQPQHF
-,TRBV27,TRBJ2-1,-,TGTACCAGCAGTTTCTCCTGGCCGGTATTTCATGAGCAGTTCTTC,CTSSFSWPVFHEQFF
TRBD1,TRBV19,TRBJ1-1,many,TGTGCCAGTAGACCAGGGGGCCTGGCTGAAGCTTTCTTT,CASRPGGLAEAFF
-,TRBV7-3,TRBJ2-2,once,TGTGCCAGCAGCATGACAGAGAACACCGGGGAGCTGTTTTTT,CASSMTENTGELFF
-,TRBV3-1,TRBJ2-1,many,TGTGCCAGCAGCCCGGCCCCCTCTCATCAGAAAAACAATGAGCAGTTCTTC,CASSPAPSHQKNNEQFF